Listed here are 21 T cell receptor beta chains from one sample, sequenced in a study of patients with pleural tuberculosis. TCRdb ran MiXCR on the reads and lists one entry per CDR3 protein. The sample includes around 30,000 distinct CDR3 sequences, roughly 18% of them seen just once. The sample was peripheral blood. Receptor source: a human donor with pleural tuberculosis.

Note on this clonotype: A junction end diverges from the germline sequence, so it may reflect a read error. CDR3 nucleotides: TGTGCCAACAGTCTCGGATGGAATGAGCAGTTCTTC. Encoded protein: CANSLGWNEQFF. This chain joins TRBV27 and TRBJ2-1; D is uncertain. CDR1 is MNHEY and CDR2 is SMNVEV in the germline V gene (reference sequence). The CDR3 runs to 12 residues.

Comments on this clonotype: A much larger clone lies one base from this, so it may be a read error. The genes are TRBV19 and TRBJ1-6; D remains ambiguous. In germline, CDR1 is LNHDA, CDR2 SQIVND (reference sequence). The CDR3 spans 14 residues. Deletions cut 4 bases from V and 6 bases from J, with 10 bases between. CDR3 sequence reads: CASSTGAGNSPLHF. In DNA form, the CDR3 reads TGTGCCAGTAGTACCGGAGCCGGTAATTCACCCCTCCACTTT.

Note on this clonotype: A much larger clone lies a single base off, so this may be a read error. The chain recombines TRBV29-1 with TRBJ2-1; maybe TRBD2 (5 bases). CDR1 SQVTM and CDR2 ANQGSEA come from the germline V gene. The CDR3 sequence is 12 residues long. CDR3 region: CSARTGYNEQSF. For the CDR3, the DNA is TGCAGCGCCAGGACTGGATACAATGAGCAGTCCTTC.

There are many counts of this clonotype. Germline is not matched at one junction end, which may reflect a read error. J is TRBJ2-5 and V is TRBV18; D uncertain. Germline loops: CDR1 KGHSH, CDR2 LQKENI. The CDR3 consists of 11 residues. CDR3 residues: CASSNQEIQYF. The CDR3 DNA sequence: TGTGCCAGCTCCAACCAAGAGATCCAGTACTTC.

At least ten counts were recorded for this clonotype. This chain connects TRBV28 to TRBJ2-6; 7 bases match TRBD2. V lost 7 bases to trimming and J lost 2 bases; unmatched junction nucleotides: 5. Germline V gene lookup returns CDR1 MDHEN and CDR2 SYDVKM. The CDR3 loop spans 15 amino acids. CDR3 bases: TGTGCCAGCACCCTACGGGGGGCTGGGGCCAACGTCCTGACTTTC. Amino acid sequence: CASTLRGAGANVLTF.

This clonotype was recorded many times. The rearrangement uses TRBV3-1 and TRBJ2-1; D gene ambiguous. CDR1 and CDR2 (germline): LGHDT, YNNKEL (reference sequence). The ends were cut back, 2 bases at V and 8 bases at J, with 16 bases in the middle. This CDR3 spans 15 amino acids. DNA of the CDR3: TGTGCCAGCAGCCAAAAGCCCAGTAGCCGCTATGAGCAGTTCTTC. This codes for CASSQKPSSRYEQFF.

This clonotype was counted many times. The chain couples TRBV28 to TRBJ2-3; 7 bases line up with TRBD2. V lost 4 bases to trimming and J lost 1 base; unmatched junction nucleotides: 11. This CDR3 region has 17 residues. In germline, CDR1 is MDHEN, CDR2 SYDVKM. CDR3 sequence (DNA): TGTGCCAGCAGTTCCCCTCGCGGGAGTAGGGGCACAGATACGCAGTATTTT. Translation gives CASSSPRGSRGTDTQYF. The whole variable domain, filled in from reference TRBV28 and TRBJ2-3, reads DVKVTQSSRYLVKRTGEKVFLECVQDMDHENMFWYRQDPGLGLRLIYFSYDVKMKEKGDIPEGYSVSREKKERFSLILESASTNQTSMYLCASSSPRGSRGTDTQYFGPGTRLTVL.

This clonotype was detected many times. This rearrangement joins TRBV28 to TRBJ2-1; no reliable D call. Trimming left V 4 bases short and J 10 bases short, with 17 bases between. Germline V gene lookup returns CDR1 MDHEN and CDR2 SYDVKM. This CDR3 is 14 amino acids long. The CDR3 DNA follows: TGTGCCAGCAGTTGGGCAGCCTTCCACGGAGAGCAGTTCTTC. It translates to CASSWAAFHGEQFF.

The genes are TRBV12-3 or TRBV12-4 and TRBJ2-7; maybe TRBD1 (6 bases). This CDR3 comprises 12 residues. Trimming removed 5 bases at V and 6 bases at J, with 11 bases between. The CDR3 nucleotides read TGTGCCAGCAGTCCGGGGACATTCGAGCAGTACTTC. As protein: CASSPGTFEQYF.

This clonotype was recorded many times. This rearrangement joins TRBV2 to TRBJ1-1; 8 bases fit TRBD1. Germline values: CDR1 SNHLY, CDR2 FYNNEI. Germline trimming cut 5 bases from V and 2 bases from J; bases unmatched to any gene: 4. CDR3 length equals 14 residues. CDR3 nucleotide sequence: TGTGCCAGCAGTTTCCAGGGGGCAAACACTGAAGCTTTCTTT. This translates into CASSFQGANTEAFF.

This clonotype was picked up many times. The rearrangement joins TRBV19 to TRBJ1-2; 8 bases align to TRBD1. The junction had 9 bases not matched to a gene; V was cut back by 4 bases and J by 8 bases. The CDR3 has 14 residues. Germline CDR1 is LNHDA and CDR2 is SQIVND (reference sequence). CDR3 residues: CASSTDRASQGYTF. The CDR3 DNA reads TGTGCCAGTAGTACGGACAGGGCGAGTCAAGGCTACACCTTC.

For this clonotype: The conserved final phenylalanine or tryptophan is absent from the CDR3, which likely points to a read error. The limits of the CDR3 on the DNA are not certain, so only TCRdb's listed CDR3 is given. CDR3 region: CSASQASYEQCL. The rearrangement uses TRBV20-1 and TRBJ2-7. The germline CDR1 and CDR2 sequences are DFQATT and SNEGSKA (reference sequence). Both ends counted, the CDR3 spans 12 residues.

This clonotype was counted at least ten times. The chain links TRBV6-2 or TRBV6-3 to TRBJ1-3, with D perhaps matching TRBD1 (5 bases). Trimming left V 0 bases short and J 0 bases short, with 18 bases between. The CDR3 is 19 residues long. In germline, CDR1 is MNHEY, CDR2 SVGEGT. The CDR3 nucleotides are TGTGCCAGCAGTTACTCGACGTTTCGGACACGGAGCTCTGGAAACACCATATATTTT. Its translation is CASSYSTFRTRSSGNTIYF.

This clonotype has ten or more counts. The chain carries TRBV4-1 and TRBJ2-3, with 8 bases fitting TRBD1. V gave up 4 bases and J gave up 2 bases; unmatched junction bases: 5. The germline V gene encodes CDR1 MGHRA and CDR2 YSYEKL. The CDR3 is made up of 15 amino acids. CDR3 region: CASSLRQGFTDTQYF. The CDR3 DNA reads TGCGCCAGCAGCCTTCGACAGGGGTTCACAGATACGCAGTATTTT.

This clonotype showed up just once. The CDR3 sequence is CASSIQGTGEAFF. The CDR3 DNA reads as TGTGCCAGTAGTATCCAGGGGACGGGAGAAGCTTTCTTT. This rearrangement joins TRBV19 to TRBJ1-1, with TRBD1 as a possible D gene (6 bases). This CDR3 has 13 residues. Per germline, CDR1 LNHDA and CDR2 SQIVND (reference sequence). The ends were cut back, 3 bases at V and 8 bases at J, with 13 bases in the middle.

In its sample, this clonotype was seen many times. CDR3 coding DNA: TGTGCCAGCCAGATAGCGGGAGGGAATGCAGATACGCAGTATTTT. Its translation is CASQIAGGNADTQYF. The chain links TRBV6-2 or TRBV6-3 to TRBJ2-3; 11 nucleotides align to TRBD2. This CDR3 has 15 amino acids. The J segment lost 4 bases and the V segment lost 8 bases, leaving 8 bases of the junction unmatched. Germline CDR1 MNHEY, CDR2 SVGEGT.

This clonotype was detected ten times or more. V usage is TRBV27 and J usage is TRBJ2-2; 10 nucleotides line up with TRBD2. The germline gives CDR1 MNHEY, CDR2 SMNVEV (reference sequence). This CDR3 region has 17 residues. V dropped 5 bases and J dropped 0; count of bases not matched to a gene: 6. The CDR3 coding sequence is TGTGCCAGCAGTATAGCGGGAGGCCGCTCGAACACCGGGGAGCTGTTTTTT. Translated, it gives CASSIAGGRSNTGELFF.

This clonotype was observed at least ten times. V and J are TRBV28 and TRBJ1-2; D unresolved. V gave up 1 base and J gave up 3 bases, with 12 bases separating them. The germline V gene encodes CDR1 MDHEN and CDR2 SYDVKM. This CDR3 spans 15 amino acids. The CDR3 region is CASSLLNPGYYGYTF. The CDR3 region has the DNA TGTGCCAGCAGTTTATTAAATCCGGGCTACTATGGCTACACCTTC.

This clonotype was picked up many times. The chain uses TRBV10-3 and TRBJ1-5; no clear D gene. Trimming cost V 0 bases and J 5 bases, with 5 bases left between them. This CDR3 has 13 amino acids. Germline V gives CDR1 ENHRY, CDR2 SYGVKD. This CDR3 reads CAISESNDQPQHF. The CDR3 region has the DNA TGTGCCATCAGTGAGTCGAACGATCAGCCCCAGCATTTT.

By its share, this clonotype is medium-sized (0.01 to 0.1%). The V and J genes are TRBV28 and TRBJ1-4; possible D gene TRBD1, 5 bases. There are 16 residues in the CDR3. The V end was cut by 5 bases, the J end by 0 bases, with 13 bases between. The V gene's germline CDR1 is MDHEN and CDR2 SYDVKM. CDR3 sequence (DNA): TGTGCCAGCAGTCTCTTGGGGCAAGCAACTAATGAAAAACTGTTTTTT. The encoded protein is CASSLLGQATNEKLFF.

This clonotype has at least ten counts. The CDR3 region has the DNA TGCGCCAGCAGCTTGGTCGGGGGGGCCTACAATGAGCAGTTCTTC. Translation gives CASSLVGGAYNEQFF. The J gene is TRBJ2-1, the V gene TRBV5-1; 8 nucleotides align to TRBD2. Trimming cost V 0 bases and J 2 bases; bases outside gene matches: 1. Germline CDR1 reads SGHRS; CDR2 reads YFSETQ. CDR3 length: 15 amino acids.